This entry describes one T cell receptor beta chain. Sequencing used immunoSEQ multiplex PCR; TCRdb keeps in-frame clones, though not all of them. The sample includes around 330,000 clones, about nine tenths of them seen just once. The data were obtained in a study of blood T cell repertoires in COVID-19. This sequence originates from a woman aged 40 to 55 who had recovered from COVID-19. Sequenced input: PBMCs or T cells enriched from blood (not recorded which).

DNA for the CDR3: TGTGCCAGCAGCGAAACGGGGACACAGTATATGAACACTGAAGCTTTCTTT. This codes for CASSETGTQYMNTEAFF. The rearrangement joins TRBV9 to TRBJ1-1; tentatively, D is TRBD1 (6 bases). V was clipped by 3 bases and J by 0 bases, with 18 bases between them. Germline V lookup: CDR1 SGDLS, CDR2 YYNGEE. CDR3 length: 17 amino acids.